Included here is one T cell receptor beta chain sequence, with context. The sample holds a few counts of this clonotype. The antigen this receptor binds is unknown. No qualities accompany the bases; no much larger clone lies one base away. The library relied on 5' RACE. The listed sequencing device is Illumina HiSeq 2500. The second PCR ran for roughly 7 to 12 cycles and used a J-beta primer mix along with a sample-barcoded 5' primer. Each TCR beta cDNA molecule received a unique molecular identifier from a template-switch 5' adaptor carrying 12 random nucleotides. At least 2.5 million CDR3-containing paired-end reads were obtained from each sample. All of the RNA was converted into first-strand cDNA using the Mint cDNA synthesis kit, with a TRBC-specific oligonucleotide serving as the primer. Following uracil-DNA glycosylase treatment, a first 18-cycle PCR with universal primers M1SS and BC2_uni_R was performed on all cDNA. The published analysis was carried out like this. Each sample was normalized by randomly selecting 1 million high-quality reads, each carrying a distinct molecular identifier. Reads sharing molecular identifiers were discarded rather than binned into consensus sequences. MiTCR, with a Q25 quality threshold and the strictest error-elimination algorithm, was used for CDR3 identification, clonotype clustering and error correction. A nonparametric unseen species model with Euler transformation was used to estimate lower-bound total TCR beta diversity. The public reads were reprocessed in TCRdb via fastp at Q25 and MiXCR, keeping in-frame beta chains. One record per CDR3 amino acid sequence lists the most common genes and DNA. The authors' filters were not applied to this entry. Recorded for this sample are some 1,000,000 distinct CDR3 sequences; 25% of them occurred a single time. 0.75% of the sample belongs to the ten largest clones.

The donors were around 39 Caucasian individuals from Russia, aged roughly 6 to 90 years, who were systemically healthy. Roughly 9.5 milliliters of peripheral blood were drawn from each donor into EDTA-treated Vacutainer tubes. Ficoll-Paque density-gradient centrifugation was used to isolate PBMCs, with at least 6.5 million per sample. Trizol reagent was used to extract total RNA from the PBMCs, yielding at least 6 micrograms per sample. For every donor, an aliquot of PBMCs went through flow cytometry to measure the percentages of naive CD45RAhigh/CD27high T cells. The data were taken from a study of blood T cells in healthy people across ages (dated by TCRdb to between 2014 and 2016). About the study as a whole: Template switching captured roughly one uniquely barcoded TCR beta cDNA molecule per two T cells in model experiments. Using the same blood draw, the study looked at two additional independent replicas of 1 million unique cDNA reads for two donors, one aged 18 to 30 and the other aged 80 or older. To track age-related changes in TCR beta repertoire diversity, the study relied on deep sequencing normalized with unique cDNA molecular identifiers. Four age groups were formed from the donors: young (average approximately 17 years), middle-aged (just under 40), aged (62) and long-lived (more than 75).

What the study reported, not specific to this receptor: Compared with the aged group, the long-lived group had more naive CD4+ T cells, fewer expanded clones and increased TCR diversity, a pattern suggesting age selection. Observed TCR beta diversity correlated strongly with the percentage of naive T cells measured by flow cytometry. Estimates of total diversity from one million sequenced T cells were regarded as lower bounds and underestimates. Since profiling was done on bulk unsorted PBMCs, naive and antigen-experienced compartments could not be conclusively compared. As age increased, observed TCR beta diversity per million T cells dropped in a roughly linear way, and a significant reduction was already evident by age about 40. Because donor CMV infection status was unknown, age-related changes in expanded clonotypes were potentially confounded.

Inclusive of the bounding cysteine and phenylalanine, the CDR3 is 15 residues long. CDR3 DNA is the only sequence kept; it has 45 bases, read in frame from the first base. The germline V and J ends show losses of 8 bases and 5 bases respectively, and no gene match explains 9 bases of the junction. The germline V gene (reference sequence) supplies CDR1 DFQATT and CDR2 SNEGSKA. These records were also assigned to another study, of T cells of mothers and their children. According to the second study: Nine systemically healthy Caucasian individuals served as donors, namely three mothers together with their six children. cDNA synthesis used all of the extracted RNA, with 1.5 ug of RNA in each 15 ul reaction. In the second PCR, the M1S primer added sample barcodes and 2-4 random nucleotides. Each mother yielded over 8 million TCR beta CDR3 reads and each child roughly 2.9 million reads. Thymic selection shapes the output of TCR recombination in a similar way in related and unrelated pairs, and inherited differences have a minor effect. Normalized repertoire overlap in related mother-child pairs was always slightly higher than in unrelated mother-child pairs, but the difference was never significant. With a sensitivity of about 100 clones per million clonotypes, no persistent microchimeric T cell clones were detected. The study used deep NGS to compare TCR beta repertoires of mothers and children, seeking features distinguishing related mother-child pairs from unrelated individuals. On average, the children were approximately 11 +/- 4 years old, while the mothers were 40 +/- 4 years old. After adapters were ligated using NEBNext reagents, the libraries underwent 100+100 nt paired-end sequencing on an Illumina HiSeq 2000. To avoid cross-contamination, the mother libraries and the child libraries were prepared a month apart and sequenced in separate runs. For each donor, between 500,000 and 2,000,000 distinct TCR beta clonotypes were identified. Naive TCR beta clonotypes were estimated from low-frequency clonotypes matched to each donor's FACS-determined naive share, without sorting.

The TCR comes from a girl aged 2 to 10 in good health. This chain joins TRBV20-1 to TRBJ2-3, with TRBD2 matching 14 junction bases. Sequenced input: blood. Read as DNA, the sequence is TGCAGTTTTCCCGGACTAGCGGGAGGAGTAGATACGCAGTATTTT. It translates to CSFPGLAGGVDTQYF.